This T cell receptor beta chain was retrieved from a study of cytotoxic CD8 clonotypes in ibrutinib-treated CLL. Regarding this clone: Its antigen is unidentified.

Overall study findings and caveats: The study found clonality rose at ibrutinib response, then fell toward baseline at progression.

The CDR3 sequence is 14 residues long. In germline, CDR1 is SGDLS, CDR2 YYNGEE. V lost 3 bases and J 5 bases, leaving 14 bases between the germline ends. Only in-frame clones appear in the TCRdb table, and some are missing; sequencing was by immunoSEQ multiplex PCR. Of around 30,000 clones in the sample, around 52% were seen once. The clonotype originates from a human donor with chronic lymphocytic leukemia. The sequencing here drew on PBMCs, taken before ibrutinib treatment. The gene calls are TRBV9 and TRBJ2-5; tentatively, D is TRBD1 or TRBD2 (5 bases each). CDR3 DNA sequence: TGTGCCAGCAGCGAGGGGACGCGGAGGGAGACCCAGTACTTC. This encodes CASSEGTRRETQYF.